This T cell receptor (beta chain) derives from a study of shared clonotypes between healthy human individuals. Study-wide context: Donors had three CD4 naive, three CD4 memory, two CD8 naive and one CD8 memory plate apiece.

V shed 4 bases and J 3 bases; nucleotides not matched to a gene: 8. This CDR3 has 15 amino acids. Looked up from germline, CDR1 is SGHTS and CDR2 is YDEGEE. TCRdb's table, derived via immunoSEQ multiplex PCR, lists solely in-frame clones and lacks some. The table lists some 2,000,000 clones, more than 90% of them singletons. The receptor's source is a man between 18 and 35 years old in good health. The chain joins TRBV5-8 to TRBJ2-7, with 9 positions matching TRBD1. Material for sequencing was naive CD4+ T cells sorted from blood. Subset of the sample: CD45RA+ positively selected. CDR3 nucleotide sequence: TGTGCCAGCAGCCTAGGGACAGGGAAATTCTACGAGCAGTACTTC. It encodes CASSLGTGKFYEQYF.